The 28 T cell receptor beta chains in this list originate from one sample, sequenced in a study of T cell changes during pregnancy in multiple sclerosis. Assay: immunoSEQ multiplex PCR; the TCRdb copy retains only in-frame clones and omits some. The table shows approximately 30,000 clones, with over 80% occurring only once. This specimen was CD8+ T cells from peripheral blood mononuclear cells, taken in the first trimester of pregnancy. These receptor sequences come from a female donor with multiple sclerosis, enrolled in a pregnancy study.

The chain couples TRBV7-9 to TRBJ1-2, with 8 bases lining up with TRBD1. Per germline, CDR1 SEHNR and CDR2 FQNEAQ (reference sequence). Unmatched junction bases numbered 17, after V lost 5 bases and J lost 3 bases. The CDR3 spans 18 residues. This CDR3 reads CASSPGDWAGGLDYGYTF. The CDR3 bases are TGTGCCAGCAGCCCCGGGGATTGGGCAGGGGGCTTGGACTATGGCTACACCTTC.

The gene calls are TRBV9 and TRBJ2-5; 7 bases are shared with TRBD1. Trimming took 4 bases from V and 0 from J; bases not matched to a gene: 6. Germline V lookup: CDR1 SGDLS, CDR2 YYNGEE. There are 15 residues in the CDR3. CDR3 bases: TGTGCCAGCAGCCCTGGCGGACAGGACCAAGAGACCCAGTACTTC. This encodes CASSPGGQDQETQYF.

The V and J genes are TRBV21-1 and TRBJ2-4; the listed D gene, TRBD2, was not tested against the DNA. TRBV21-1 is assigned pseudogene status. There are 19 residues in the CDR3. DNA for the CDR3: TGTGCCAGCAGCCCCCCAGGACCTCAAGCGGGTCCCGCCAAAAACATTCAGTACTTC. Encoded protein: CASSPPGPQAGPAKNIQYF.

This chain links TRBV13 with TRBJ2-4; TRBD1 agrees at 9 bases. Germline V gives CDR1 PRHDT, CDR2 FYEKMQ (reference sequence). The CDR3 runs to 14 residues. J lost 7 bases, V lost 3 bases, and 4 bases had no gene match. The chain's CDR3 is CASSLGDRDNIQYF. The CDR3, as DNA: TGTGCCAGCAGCTTGGGGGACAGGGATAACATTCAGTACTTC.

CDR3 DNA sequence: TGTGCCAGCAGCTTAGGTGGACAGGGACCCTACGAGCAGTACTTC. Translating it yields CASSLGGQGPYEQYF. This sequence joins TRBV7-2 and TRBJ2-7, with TRBD1 identical over 8 bases. The CDR3 runs to 15 residues. Germline V gene sequence: CDR1 SGHTA, CDR2 FQGNSA. V lost 1 base to trimming and J lost 2 bases; unmatched junction nucleotides: 4. The full variable domain, with the rest looked up from reference TRBV7-2 and TRBJ2-7, is GAGVSQSPSNKVTEKGKDVELRCDPISGHTALYWYRQSLGQGLEFLIYFQGNSAPDKSGLPSDRFSAERTGGSVSTLTIQRTQQEDSAVYLCASSLGGQGPYEQYFGPGTRLTVT.

This chain connects TRBV10-3 to TRBJ1-5, with 12 bases aligning to TRBD1. The CDR3 loop spans 18 amino acids. The V segment lost 4 bases and the J segment 2 bases; nucleotides outside the gene matches: 9. Germline loops: CDR1 ENHRY, CDR2 SYGVKD. CDR3: CAISVGTGGLAGNQPQHF. Written as DNA, the CDR3 is TGTGCCATCAGTGTGGGGACAGGGGGCCTAGCGGGCAATCAGCCCCAGCATTTT.

This clone has more than one count but fewer than ten. The rearrangement links TRBV7-7 to TRBJ2-5; D is undetermined. Trimming stripped 1 base from V and 3 bases from J, with 12 bases between. Germline V gene sequence: CDR1 SSHAT, CDR2 FNYEAQ (reference sequence). This CDR3 has 15 residues. In DNA, the CDR3 is TGTGCCAGCAGCTTAGGGTACAGCATTAAAGAGACCCAGTACTTC. This translates into CASSLGYSIKETQYF.

This chain connects TRBV19 to TRBJ1-1; 11 nucleotides align to TRBD1. J gave up 2 bases and V 3 bases, and 5 bases lay outside the gene matches. The CDR3 covers 16 residues. Germline lookup yields CDR1 LNHDA and CDR2 SQIVND (reference sequence). CDR3 in amino acids: CASSIRTGGLNTEAFF. CDR3 coding DNA: TGTGCCAGTAGTATCAGGACAGGGGGCTTAAACACTGAAGCTTTCTTT.

The chain is built from TRBV10-3 and TRBJ1-2; the D gene is possibly TRBD1 (6 bases). V was trimmed by 2 bases and J by 6 bases, leaving 10 bases between them. CDR3 length: 13 amino acids. Germline CDR1 ENHRY, CDR2 SYGVKD. The CDR3 region has the DNA TGTGCCATCAGTGAGATGGGGGCAGATGGCTACACCTTC. Protein product: CAISEMGADGYTF.

By proportion, this clone is medium-sized (0.01 to 0.1%). V and J are TRBV28 and TRBJ1-1; possible D gene TRBD1, 5 bases. The CDR3 is 15 amino acids. Germline values: CDR1 MDHEN, CDR2 SYDVKM. Between the trimmed V and J ends, which lost 1 base and 10 bases, there was a span of 19 bases. CDR3 coding DNA: TGTGCCAGCAGTTTATACAATCCATCTGTCGGGGGAGCTTTCTTT. Residues: CASSLYNPSVGGAFF.

The chain links TRBV7-3 to TRBJ2-1, with TRBD2 as a possible D gene (5 bases). Germline V CDR1 and CDR2: SGHTA, FQGTGA. The CDR3 covers 15 residues. V gave up 5 bases and J gave up 2 bases, with 13 bases separating them. CDR3 sequence (DNA): TGTGCCAGCAGCCCCTTAGCGCACGCCTACAATGAGCAGTTCTTC. It encodes CASSPLAHAYNEQFF.

This clone was found once. V is TRBV10-3 and J is TRBJ2-7; tentatively, D is TRBD2 (5 bases). V was pared by 0 bases and J by 5 bases, with 8 bases between. Germline V gene lookup returns CDR1 ENHRY and CDR2 SYGVKD. The CDR3 consists of 13 residues. CDR3 in DNA: TGTGCCATCAGTGAGTCGCGGGTGGACGAGCAGTACTTC. The encoded protein is CAISESRVDEQYF.

The chain combines TRBV5-6 with TRBJ2-7, with 11 nucleotides matching TRBD2. The CDR3 loop spans 15 amino acids. J lost 0 bases, V lost 2 bases, and 1 base had no gene match. Germline assignment: CDR1 SGHDT and CDR2 YYEEEE. CDR3 protein: CASSFTSGSSYEQYF. CDR3 sequence (DNA): TGTGCCAGCAGCTTCACTAGCGGGAGCTCCTACGAGCAGTACTTC.

This chain uses TRBV2 with TRBJ2-3; 7 bases fit TRBD2. Trimming cost V 4 bases and J 0 bases; bases outside gene matches: 19. Germline V gives CDR1 SNHLY, CDR2 FYNNEI. CDR3 size: 20 residues. The CDR3 loop is CASSVTTLWAGSGSTDTQYF. DNA for the CDR3: TGTGCCAGCAGTGTTACAACTTTGTGGGCCGGTAGCGGGAGCACAGATACGCAGTATTTT.

The chain has TRBV5-1 and TRBJ2-7; 8 nucleotides line up with TRBD1. Looked up from germline, CDR1 is SGHRS and CDR2 is YFSETQ. The CDR3 consists of 14 residues. Losses at the gene ends were 1 base for V and 3 bases for J; bases not matched to a gene: 3. CDR3 in DNA: TGCGCCAGCAGCTTGACCGGACAGGGCTACGAGCAGTACTTC. Its protein product is CASSLTGQGYEQYF. The full variable domain, its missing parts supplied by reference TRBV5-1 and TRBJ2-7, is KAGVTQTPRYLIKTRGQQVTLSCSPISGHRSVSWYQQTPGQGLQFLFEYFSETQRNKGNFPGRFSGRQFSNSRSEMNVSTLELGDSALYLCASSLTGQGYEQYFGPGTRLTVT.

This clone came up a few times. The chain carries TRBV27 and TRBJ2-3, with a weak D call TRBD1 (5 bases). This CDR3 region has 13 residues. V was cut by 4 bases and J by 4 bases, with 9 bases left in between. Per germline, CDR1 MNHEY and CDR2 SMNVEV (reference sequence). CDR3: CASSSWGPDTQYF. Here the CDR3 DNA reads TGTGCCAGCAGTTCCTGGGGCCCAGATACGCAGTATTTT.

The chain recombines TRBV4-3 with TRBJ1-1, with a weak D call TRBD1 (5 bases). V shed 4 bases and J shed 4 bases, with 16 bases lying between them. Germline-derived CDR1 and CDR2 are LGHNA and YSLEER. The CDR3 is made up of 15 amino acids. The CDR3 region has the DNA TGCGCCAGCAGCCTCAACGGTAGGGGACTCACTGAAGCTTTCTTT. Its protein product is CASSLNGRGLTEAFF.

The rearrangement links TRBV6-4 to TRBJ2-3, with 7 positions matching TRBD2. The CDR3 runs to 14 residues. V shed 5 bases and J 0 bases; nucleotides not matched to a gene: 2. The germline V gene encodes CDR1 MRHNA and CDR2 SNTAGT. The CDR3 reads CASSRAGSTDTQYF. The CDR3, as DNA: TGTGCCAGCAGTCGAGCGGGGAGCACAGATACGCAGTATTTT.

The chain employs TRBV5-6 and TRBJ1-6; 9 nucleotides agree with TRBD1. With 3 bases clipped from V and 7 bases from J, the junction kept 5 bases outside the gene matches. Germline-derived CDR1 and CDR2 are SGHDT and YYEEEE. The CDR3 is 15 amino acids. The CDR3 reads CASSSGTGSNSPLHF. The DNA of the CDR3 is TGTGCCAGCAGCTCCGGGACAGGGTCGAATTCACCCCTCCACTTT. The whole variable domain, filled in from reference TRBV5-6 and TRBJ1-6, reads DAGVTQSPTHLIKTRGQQVTLRCSPKSGHDTVSWYQQALGQGPQFIFQYYEEEERQRGNFPDRFSGHQFPNYSSELNVNALLLGDSALYLCASSSGTGSNSPLHFGNGTRLTVT.

The chain carries TRBV6-5 and TRBJ1-2; 11 positions match TRBD1. V shed 2 bases and J 10 bases; nucleotides not matched to a gene: 6. CDR1 is MNHEY and CDR2 is SVGAGI in the germline V gene. This CDR3 contains 14 residues. The CDR3 region is CASSYTGTGGDYTF. The CDR3 DNA sequence: TGTGCCAGCAGTTACACAGGGACAGGGGGAGACTACACCTTC.

The chain is built from TRBV19 and TRBJ1-1; the D gene is possibly TRBD1 (6 bases). CDR3 length: 15 residues. Germline V CDR1 and CDR2: LNHDA, SQIVND (reference sequence). V dropped 3 bases and J dropped 5 bases, with 16 bases sitting between them. The CDR3 here is CASSIRGQILTEAFF. CDR3 in DNA: TGTGCCAGTAGTATCCGTGGACAGATTTTAACTGAAGCTTTCTTT.

The V call is TRBV28, the J call TRBJ2-7; D gene ambiguous. Germline V gives CDR1 MDHEN, CDR2 SYDVKM. Trimming took off 3 bases at V and 2 bases at J, with 5 bases between the two ends. This CDR3 has 12 residues. In nucleotides, the CDR3 is TGTGCCAGCAGTTTTCATCCCTACGAGCAGTACTTC. Encoded protein: CASSFHPYEQYF. Based on the CDR3 plus reference TRBV28 and TRBJ2-7, the full variable domain is DVKVTQSSRYLVKRTGEKVFLECVQDMDHENMFWYRQDPGLGLRLIYFSYDVKMKEKGDIPEGYSVSREKKERFSLILESASTNQTSMYLCASSFHPYEQYFGPGTRLTVT.

This chain uses TRBV2 with TRBJ2-1; TRBD2 aligns across 10 bases. J lost 3 bases, V lost 7 bases, and 9 bases had no gene match. The CDR3 covers 16 residues. Germline V lookup: CDR1 SNHLY, CDR2 FYNNEI. CDR3 coding DNA: TGTGCCAGCACCTCAGTAAGGACTAGCGGCTACAATGAGCAGTTCTTC. This gives the protein CASTSVRTSGYNEQFF.

CDR3 sequence: CASSFDNTDTQYF. DNA of the CDR3: TGTGCCAGCAGTTTTGACAACACAGATACGCAGTATTTT. The V gene is TRBV28, the J gene TRBJ2-3; D uncertain. V gave up 3 bases and J gave up 2 bases, with 6 bases separating them. The CDR3 is 13 amino acids. The germline V gene encodes CDR1 MDHEN and CDR2 SYDVKM.

V is TRBV7-8 and J is TRBJ2-7; 9 positions match TRBD2. CDR1 is SGHVS and CDR2 is FQNEAQ in the germline V gene. There are 15 residues in the CDR3. The V segment lost 5 bases and the J segment 0 bases; nucleotides outside the gene matches: 5. CDR3 protein: CASSPHSGSSYEQYF. The CDR3 DNA follows: TGTGCCAGCAGCCCCCATAGCGGGAGCTCCTACGAGCAGTACTTC. Complete variable domain (other parts from reference TRBV7-8 and TRBJ2-7): GAGVSQSPRYKVAKRGQDVALRCDPISGHVSLFWYQQALGQGPEFLTYFQNEAQLDKSGLPSDRFFAERPEGSVSTLKIQRTQQEDSAVYLCASSPHSGSSYEQYFGPGTRLTVT.

This sequence joins TRBV7-8 and TRBJ2-7; TRBD2 is a possible D gene (6 bases). Deletions cut 3 bases from V and 2 bases from J, with 14 bases between. Germline CDR1 SGHVS, CDR2 FQNEAQ. CDR3 length: 15 residues. The CDR3 nucleotides read TGTGCCAGCAGCTTGTCCCGCGGGGCGACCTACGAGCAGTACTTC. It codes for CASSLSRGATYEQYF.

V and J are TRBV5-6 and TRBJ2-2; 9 nucleotides align to TRBD2. The length of the CDR3 is 16 residues. Germline V gene data show CDR1 as SGHDT and CDR2 as YYEEEE. Trimming took 3 bases from V and 4 from J; bases not matched to a gene: 7. CDR3 sequence: CASSWGGGAGTGELFF. For the CDR3, the DNA is TGTGCCAGCAGCTGGGGCGGGGGGGCCGGCACCGGGGAGCTGTTTTTT.

V is TRBV28 and J is TRBJ1-2; D ambiguous. V was trimmed by 8 bases and J by 2 bases, leaving 18 bases between them. Germline CDR1 is MDHEN and CDR2 is SYDVKM. There are 15 residues in the CDR3. CDR3 sequence: CASGLDGRKNYGYTF. The CDR3 bases are TGTGCCAGCGGGCTCGACGGCAGGAAGAACTATGGCTACACCTTC.